Presented here are 13 T cell receptor beta chains from one specimen sequenced in a study of CDR3 diversity in severe acne. TCRdb fed the PCR reads into MiXCR, producing one record per CDR3 protein. The sample holds around 85,000 distinct CDR3 sequences, less than 65% seen once. Sequenced: blood. The receptors derive from a male donor with severe acne vulgaris.

V usage is TRBV19 and J usage is TRBJ2-1; tentatively, D is TRBD1 (6 bases). Between the trimmed V and J ends, which lost 3 bases and 4 bases, there was a span of 16 bases. Germline V gene data show CDR1 as LNHDA and CDR2 as SQIVND (reference sequence). The CDR3 covers 16 residues. The CDR3 loop is CASSMTGEQHYNEQFF. The CDR3 DNA is TGTGCCAGTAGTATGACAGGAGAGCAACATTACAATGAGCAGTTCTTC.

As to this clonotype: A read error may be the cause here, since a much bigger clone is one base away. The genes are TRBV5-1 and TRBJ2-5; TRBD2 might be the D (6 bases). In germline, CDR1 is SGHRS, CDR2 YFSETQ. V dropped 0 bases and J dropped 5 bases, with 17 bases sitting between them. This CDR3 contains 16 residues. CDR3 DNA sequence: TGCGCCAGCAGCTTGGCCCCAGTCATCGCGGGGGAGACCCAGTACTTC. Its protein is CASSLAPVIAGETQYF.

The table lists this clonotype with a few counts. V usage is TRBV10-1 and J usage is TRBJ1-1; no firm D call. This CDR3 contains 13 residues. Trimming removed 4 bases from V and 1 base from J, with 7 bases in between. The germline gives CDR1 WNHNN, CDR2 SYGVQD (reference sequence). The CDR3 nucleotides are TGCGCCAGCAGTGCATCGGAGAACACTGAAGCTTTCTTT. It codes for CASSASENTEAFF.

The chain is built from TRBV20-1 and TRBJ2-1; 8 positions match TRBD2. The V segment lost 3 bases and the J segment 2 bases; nucleotides outside the gene matches: 6. Germline V lookup: CDR1 DFQATT, CDR2 SNEGSKA (reference sequence). This CDR3 contains 15 residues. The CDR3 DNA reads as TGCAGTGCTAGGGGGAGGCGGGGGGCCTACAATGAGCAGTTCTTC. As protein: CSARGRRGAYNEQFF.

The chain uses TRBV30 and TRBJ2-2; no definite D call. V was pared by 4 bases and J by 4 bases, with 10 bases between. The CDR3 consists of 13 residues. Germline values: CDR1 GTSNPN, CDR2 SVGIG (reference sequence). The CDR3 region is CAWTISGTGELFF. CDR3 sequence (DNA): TGTGCCTGGACGATATCAGGCACCGGGGAGCTGTTTTTT.

This clonotype has ten or more counts. The rearrangement joins TRBV11-2 to TRBJ2-1, with TRBD1 as a possible D gene (5 bases). This CDR3 is built from 13 residues. From germline, CDR1 is SGHAT and CDR2 FQNNGV. The V and J ends lost 3 bases and 4 bases respectively, with 7 bases between them. This CDR3 reads CASSFGQYNEQFF. CDR3 nucleotides: TGTGCCAGCAGCTTTGGACAATACAATGAGCAGTTCTTC.

This clonotype has at least ten counts. The chain has TRBV19 and TRBJ2-1; D uncertain. The CDR3 is 15 residues long. The germline CDR1 and CDR2 sequences are LNHDA and SQIVND (reference sequence). Trimming shortened V by 4 bases and J by 0 bases, and 10 bases separated the two germline ends. CDR3 region: CASSRSASSYNEQFF. The DNA of the CDR3 is TGTGCCAGTAGTAGGTCGGCTAGCTCCTACAATGAGCAGTTCTTC.

This clonotype was recorded a few times. This sequence joins TRBV6-1 and TRBJ2-3; TRBD2 matches at 13 bases. Trimming took 6 bases from V and 4 from J; bases not matched to a gene: 7. The CDR3 is 16 residues long. Germline V gene lookup returns CDR1 MNHNS and CDR2 SASEGT. The chain's CDR3 is CASSKGLAGIADTQYF. The CDR3 coding sequence is TGTGCCAGCAGCAAGGGACTAGCGGGAATCGCAGATACGCAGTATTTT.

This clonotype was detected ten times or more. V and J are TRBV6-5 and TRBJ2-3; no reliable D call. This CDR3 comprises 11 residues. The V end was cut by 11 bases, the J end by 1 base, with 7 bases between. The germline V gene has CDR1 MNHEY and CDR2 SVGAGI. The CDR3 is CAAAGTDTQYF. CDR3 nucleotide sequence: TGTGCCGCAGCTGGCACAGATACGCAGTATTTT.

This clonotype came up many times. This sequence joins TRBV5-1 and TRBJ1-2; the match to TRBD1 covers 8 bases. There are 15 residues in the CDR3. V trimming: 4 bases; J trimming: 4 bases; junction bases outside the gene matches: 9. The germline CDR1 and CDR2 sequences are SGHRS and YFSETQ. CDR3 in DNA: TGCGCCAGCAGCGGCGGACAGGGCGGTGCCTATGGCTACACCTTC. It is translated as CASSGGQGGAYGYTF.

In this sample, this clonotype turned up many times. The CDR3 DNA follows: TGCAGTGCTAGAAAGACAGGGGGTAGCACAGATACGCAGTATTTT. Protein: CSARKTGGSTDTQYF. The chain carries TRBV20-1 and TRBJ2-3, with 9 bases aligning to TRBD1. The CDR3 totals 15 residues. V lost 2 bases to trimming and J lost 0 bases; unmatched junction nucleotides: 3. Per the germline V gene, CDR1 is DFQATT and CDR2 is SNEGSKA (reference sequence).

V gene TRBV2 combines with J gene TRBJ2-7, with TRBD1 matching 8 bases. Germline V gene lookup returns CDR1 SNHLY and CDR2 FYNNEI. J lost 1 base, V lost 4 bases, and 6 bases had no gene match. CDR3 length: 15 amino acids. The CDR3 coding sequence is TGTGCCAGCAGTGTAAACAGGGGGGAATCCTACGAGCAGTACTTC. Translated: CASSVNRGESYEQYF.

This chain links TRBV7-9 with TRBJ2-1; 12 positions agree with TRBD2. The CDR3 runs to 17 residues. The V and J ends lost 1 base and 8 bases, in that order; junction bases with no gene match: 9. Looked up from germline, CDR1 is SEHNR and CDR2 is FQNEAQ (reference sequence). CDR3 nucleotide sequence: TGTGCCAGCAGCTTAGGGCCCTCTAGCGGGAGGGTCTATGAGCAGTTCTTC. The encoded protein is CASSLGPSSGRVYEQFF.